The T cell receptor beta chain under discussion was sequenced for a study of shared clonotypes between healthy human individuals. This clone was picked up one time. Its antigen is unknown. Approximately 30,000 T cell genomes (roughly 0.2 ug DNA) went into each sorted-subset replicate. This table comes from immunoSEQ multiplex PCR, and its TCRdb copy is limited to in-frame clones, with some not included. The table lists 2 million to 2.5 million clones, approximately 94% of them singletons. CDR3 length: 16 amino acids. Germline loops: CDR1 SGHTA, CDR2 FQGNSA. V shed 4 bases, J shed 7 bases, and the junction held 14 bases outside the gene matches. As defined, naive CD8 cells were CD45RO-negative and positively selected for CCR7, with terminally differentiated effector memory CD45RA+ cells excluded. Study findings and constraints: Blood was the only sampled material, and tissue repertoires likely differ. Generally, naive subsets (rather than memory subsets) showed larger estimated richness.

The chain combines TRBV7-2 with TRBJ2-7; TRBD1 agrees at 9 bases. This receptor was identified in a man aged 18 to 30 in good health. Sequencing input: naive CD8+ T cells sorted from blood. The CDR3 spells CASSSHLGQGLDEQYF. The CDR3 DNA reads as TGTGCCAGCAGCTCGCATCTGGGACAGGGATTAGATGAGCAGTACTTC.